The count of the clone carrying this T cell receptor (beta chain) is one. This sample is drawn from a study of blood T cell repertoires in COVID-19. Study-level background: Sites in the United States, Italy and Spain provided acute and convalescent COVID-19 samples. T cells, B-cell-depleted T cells, or PBMCs supplied cDNA or gDNA.

The length of the CDR3 is 13 residues. Germline V CDR1 and CDR2: SGHVS, FQNEAQ. V shed 5 bases, J shed 10 bases, and the junction held 10 bases outside the gene matches. In the authors' methods: The authors estimated nucleated cell counts from reference gene primer amplification. TCRdb's copy holds only in-frame clones and misses some; the assay was immunoSEQ multiplex PCR. V and J calls and clone size are copied from that table; D and trimming were computed from the DNA. The table has approximately 230,000 clones, approximately 86% seen once. This chain links TRBV7-8 with TRBJ1-2; TRBD1 agrees at 7 bases. The clonotype comes from a man older than 75 with acute or convalescent COVID-19. The sample consisted of peripheral blood. In DNA, the CDR3 is TGTGCCAGCAGCATGGACAGGAGGTCTGACTACACCTTC. Translated, it gives CASSMDRRSDYTF. Looking up the rest from reference TRBV7-8 and TRBJ1-2 gives the full variable domain: GAGVSQSPRYKVAKRGQDVALRCDPISGHVSLFWYQQALGQGPEFLTYFQNEAQLDKSGLPSDRFFAERPEGSVSTLKIQRTQQEDSAVYLCASSMDRRSDYTFGSGTRLTVV.